This T cell receptor (beta chain) was recorded in a study of blood T cell repertoires in COVID-19. The cohort comprised adults aged 18 to 89 years residing in under 25 US areas. The study assigned cohorts using participant-reported clinical history. Trimming removed 4 bases from V and 6 bases from J, with 9 bases in between. The CDR3 is 12 amino acids. Germline V gives CDR1 SGHAT, CDR2 FQNNGV. TCRdb keeps only in-frame clones here, not all; method: immunoSEQ multiplex PCR. Found here are fewer than 350,000 clones, about 87% of them singletons; the top ten hold approximately 4%. This receptor was identified in a woman aged 30 to 39 with acute COVID-19. The chain couples TRBV11-2 to TRBJ1-2; possibly TRBD1 for D (6 bases). Sequenced input: PBMCs or T cells enriched from blood (not recorded which). The CDR3 region has the DNA TGTGCCAGCAGCTCCTCAGGGGATGGCTACACCTTC. Translating it yields CASSSSGDGYTF.